Sequencing of this T cell receptor (delta chain) was carried out in a study of gamma-delta T cells after stem cell transplantation. TCRdb re-called the RT-PCR reads through CATT. The table includes some 10,000 delta-chain clones, 1.3% detected once. In germline, CDR1 is GEAIGNYY, CDR2 EKD. Trimming cost V 2 bases and J 1 base; bases outside gene matches: 5. The CDR3 covers 16 residues. Ten or more counts support this clone. Other DNA sequences within the sample encode an identical CDR3. The chain couples TRDV2 to TRDJ1, with 11 bases that match TRDD3. This TCR came from a human donor. It is not recorded whose cells these are; they may come from a transplant donor. The sequencing input was gamma-delta T cells. Written as DNA, the CDR3 is TGTGCCTGTGACAGACTGGGGGATATTGTCACCGATAAACTCATCTTT. This encodes CACDRLGDIVTDKLIF.